The clone carrying this T cell receptor beta chain has more than one count but fewer than ten. Its antigen is not identified. The entry originates in a study of blood T cells in healthy people across ages. The study's findings and limits: Naive T cell percentage by flow cytometry tracked strongly with beta diversity.

The length of the CDR3 is 17 residues. Trimming cost V 8 bases and J 1 base, with 23 bases left between them. Germline V gene data show CDR1 as MNHEY and CDR2 as SMNVEV (reference sequence). Russia was home to the donors, healthy Caucasian individuals aged about 6 to 90. Peripheral blood samples of 7.5 to 10 milliliters were drawn from each donor. Combining a sample-barcoded 5' primer with a J-beta primer mix, a second PCR ran for roughly 7 to 12 cycles. TCRdb reanalysed the 5' RACE reads using MiXCR and keeps one entry per CDR3 protein. Here the sample spans under 1,100,000 distinct CDR3 sequences, roughly a quarter being singletons. The same sample was also studied in work on T cells of mothers and their children. From that second work: Donors were three healthy Caucasian mothers and their six children.

The chain links TRBV27 to TRBJ1-1, with D possibly being TRBD1 (5 bases). The origin of this receptor is a girl aged 2-15 years in good health. Sequences were obtained from blood. Here the CDR3 reads CASPGCYYRPPNTEAFF. The CDR3 bases are TGTGCCAGCCCCGGCTGTTATTACAGGCCCCCGAACACTGAAGCTTTCTTT.